The clone carrying this T cell receptor (beta chain) was detected only a few times. The entry originates in a study of PD-L1 blockade in urothelial cancer. Time point: peripheral blood 6 weeks after treatment start. Sequencing was performed with immunoSEQ multiplex PCR; in TCRdb, only in-frame clones are kept and a portion is missing. There are about 120,000 clones in the sample; about 82% occur only once, and roughly 2.4% lies in the top ten. Here the sequenced sample was PBMCs, taken around atezolizumab (anti-PD-L1) treatment. The TCR comes from a man aged 50-60 years with urothelial cancer.

The CDR3 DNA reads TGCGCCAGCAGGGAGGCGATAGCCAAAAACATTCAGTACTTC. Translation: CASREAIAKNIQYF. The rearrangement uses TRBV5-1 and TRBJ2-4; D perhaps matches TRBD2 (5 bases). The V gene lost 5 bases and the J gene lost 0 bases, with 9 bases spanning the gap. Germline V gives CDR1 SGHRS, CDR2 YFSETQ. CDR3 size: 14 residues.